A single sample is the source of the 12 T cell receptor beta chains below, sequenced in a study of Graves' ophthalmopathy and Graves' hyperthyroidism. Researchers took RNA transcripts and amplified TCR beta CDR3 regions from them. RT-PCR in the first round used HTBI primers; a second-round multiplex PCR followed. TCRdb re-called the multiplex PCR reads with MiXCR, one entry per CDR3 protein. The sample includes 1 million to 1.3 million distinct CDR3 sequences, less than 45% of them seen just once. Sequenced: peripheral blood or thyroid tissue (not recorded which). The receptors come from an adult man with Graves' hyperthyroidism.

This clonotype was recorded at least ten times. The V gene is TRBV7-2, the J gene TRBJ1-6; D is undetermined. V shed 5 bases and J shed 12 bases, with 8 bases lying between them. Germline assignment: CDR1 SGHTA and CDR2 FQGNSA. The length of the CDR3 is 11 residues. The CDR3 bases are TGTGCCAGCAGCCTCGGAGGACCCCTCCACTTT. It translates to CASSLGGPLHF.

The chain has TRBV12-3 or TRBV12-4 and TRBJ2-6, with D uncertain. V gave up 3 bases and J gave up 6 bases, with 9 bases separating them. The CDR3 length is 14 residues. DNA for the CDR3: TGTGCCAGCAGTTTGAGATCGGAGGCCAACGTCCTGACTTTC. It specifies CASSLRSEANVLTF.

The chain links TRBV20-1 to TRBJ2-5; D not certain. V was trimmed by 7 bases and J by 2 bases, leaving 11 bases between them. This CDR3 is built from 12 residues. Germline CDR1 DFQATT, CDR2 SNEGSKA (reference sequence). CDR3 protein: CSEFGRQETQYF. As DNA, the CDR3 is TGCAGTGAATTCGGCAGACAAGAGACCCAGTACTTC.

The sample holds one count of this clonotype. This chain joins TRBV2 and TRBJ1-5, with D possibly being TRBD1 (6 bases). Between the trimmed V and J ends, which lost 4 bases and 11 bases, there was a span of 21 bases. The CDR3 spans 15 residues. Looked up from germline, CDR1 is SNHLY and CDR2 is FYNNEI. The CDR3 here is CASSVSGRGGETQHF. The DNA for the CDR3 is TGTGCCAGCAGTGTTAGCGGGAGAGGGGGGGAGACCCAGCATTTT.

This clonotype appeared a single time. With a much larger clone just one base away, this may be a read error. CDR3 sequence (DNA): TGTGCCATCAGTGAACTCTCCCGGGCTTTCTTT. Translation gives CAISELSRAFF. This sequence joins TRBV10-3 and TRBJ1-1, with D unclear. Germline V gives CDR1 ENHRY, CDR2 SYGVKD. The CDR3 contains 11 residues. V shed 3 bases and J shed 11 bases, with 10 bases lying between them.

In its sample, this clonotype was seen a few times. The chain joins TRBV18 to TRBJ1-2; D is unresolved. The CDR3 has 15 residues. The V end was cut by 0 bases, the J end by 4 bases, with 12 bases between. Per germline, CDR1 KGHSH and CDR2 LQKENI. As DNA, the CDR3 is TGTGCCAGCTCACCACCCGCTCTATCGGGCTATGGCTACACCTTC. This codes for CASSPPALSGYGYTF.

This clonotype was seen more than once but under ten times. CDR3 in amino acids: CSVAGTRSSYEQYF. In nucleotides, the CDR3 is TGCAGCGTGGCCGGGACAAGGAGCTCCTACGAGCAGTACTTC. The chain is built from TRBV29-1 and TRBJ2-7; the D gene is possibly TRBD1 (6 bases). Trimming took off 6 bases at V and 0 bases at J, with 15 bases between the two ends. The CDR3 loop spans 14 amino acids. CDR1 is SQVTM and CDR2 is ANQGSEA in the germline V gene.

The chain recombines TRBV24-1 with TRBJ1-5; 9 positions match TRBD1. The CDR3 loop spans 16 amino acids. CDR1 and CDR2 from the germline V gene are KGHDR and SFDVKD. After removal of 4 bases from V and 4 bases from J, the junction contained 7 bases not matched to a gene. The CDR3 here is CATSDSGTGINQPQHF. For the CDR3, the DNA is TGTGCCACCAGTGACTCCGGGACAGGGATAAATCAGCCCCAGCATTTT.

This chain links TRBV20-1 with TRBJ2-7; TRBD1 matches at 12 bases. The length of the CDR3 is 16 residues. The germline CDR1 and CDR2 sequences are DFQATT and SNEGSKA (reference sequence). The ends lost 5 bases at V and 4 bases at J; junction bases unmatched: 12. In DNA, the CDR3 is TGCAGTGCTTCCGGGACAGGGGGCGCCGGTCATTACGAGCAGTACTTC. Encoded protein: CSASGTGGAGHYEQYF.

As to this clonotype: A clone one base away is much larger, so this may be a read error. This chain links TRBV7-9 with TRBJ1-1, with 8 bases aligning to TRBD1. J was trimmed by 6 bases and V by 1 base; bases with no gene match: 4. In germline, CDR1 is SEHNR, CDR2 FQNEAQ (reference sequence). The CDR3 loop spans 14 amino acids. The CDR3 sequence is CASSLGTGSPEAFF. The CDR3, as DNA: TGTGCCAGCAGCTTAGGGACAGGGAGCCCTGAAGCTTTCTTT.

This chain connects TRBV12-3 or TRBV12-4 to TRBJ2-7; D is unresolved. V lost 4 bases and J lost 4, with 20 bases in between. CDR3 size: 16 residues. The CDR3 region is CASSSSPEPTRYEQYF. The DNA for the CDR3 is TGTGCCAGCAGTTCGTCCCCCGAGCCTACACGATACGAGCAGTACTTC.

For this clonotype: This may be a read error: a much more frequent sequence differs by one nucleotide. V is TRBV7-9 and J is TRBJ2-7, with unresolved D. V was clipped by 8 bases and J by 2 bases, with 7 bases between them. This CDR3 contains 11 residues. CDR1 is SEHNR, CDR2 FQNEAQ, per germline (reference sequence). The CDR3 nucleotides read TGTGCCAGCCAAGGGACCTACGAGCAGTACTTC. Translating gives CASQGTYEQYF.